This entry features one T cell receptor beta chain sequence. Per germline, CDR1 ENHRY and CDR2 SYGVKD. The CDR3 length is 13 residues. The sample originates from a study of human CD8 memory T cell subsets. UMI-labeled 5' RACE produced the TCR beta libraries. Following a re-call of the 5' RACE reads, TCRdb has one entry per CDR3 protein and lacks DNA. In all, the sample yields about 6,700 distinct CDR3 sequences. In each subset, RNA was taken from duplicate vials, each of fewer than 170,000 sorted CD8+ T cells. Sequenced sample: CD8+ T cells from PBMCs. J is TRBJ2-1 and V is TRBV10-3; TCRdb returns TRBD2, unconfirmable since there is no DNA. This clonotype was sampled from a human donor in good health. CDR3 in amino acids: CAISESFSDEQFF.